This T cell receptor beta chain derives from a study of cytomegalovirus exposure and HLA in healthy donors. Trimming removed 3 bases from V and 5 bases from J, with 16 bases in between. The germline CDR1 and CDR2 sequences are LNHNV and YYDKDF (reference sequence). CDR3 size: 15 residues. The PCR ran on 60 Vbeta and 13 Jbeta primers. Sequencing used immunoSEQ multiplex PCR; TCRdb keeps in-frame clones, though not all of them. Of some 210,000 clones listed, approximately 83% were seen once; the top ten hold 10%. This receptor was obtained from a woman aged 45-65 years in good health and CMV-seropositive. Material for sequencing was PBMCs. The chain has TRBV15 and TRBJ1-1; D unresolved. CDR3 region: CATSRGGEGGTEAFF. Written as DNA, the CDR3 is TGTGCCACCAGCAGGGGCGGGGAGGGTGGAACTGAAGCTTTCTTT.